This T cell receptor (beta chain) appears in the sequencing data of a study of monozygotic twins with inflammatory bowel disease. Across eight separate reactions for each sample, cDNA was made. TCRdb re-called the 5' RACE reads and gives one entry per CDR3 protein, without DNA. The table for this sample gives 80,000 or so distinct CDR3 sequences. What was sequenced was blood. The receptor was isolated from a human donor with ulcerative colitis or Crohn's disease, or a healthy co-twin of an affected twin (not recorded which).

The CDR3 spells CASSYRQGSGTEAFF. The chain carries TRBV6-5 and TRBJ1-1; TCRdb lists TRBD1, though no DNA is available to test this call. Per germline, CDR1 MNHEY and CDR2 SVGAGI. The CDR3 contains 15 residues.